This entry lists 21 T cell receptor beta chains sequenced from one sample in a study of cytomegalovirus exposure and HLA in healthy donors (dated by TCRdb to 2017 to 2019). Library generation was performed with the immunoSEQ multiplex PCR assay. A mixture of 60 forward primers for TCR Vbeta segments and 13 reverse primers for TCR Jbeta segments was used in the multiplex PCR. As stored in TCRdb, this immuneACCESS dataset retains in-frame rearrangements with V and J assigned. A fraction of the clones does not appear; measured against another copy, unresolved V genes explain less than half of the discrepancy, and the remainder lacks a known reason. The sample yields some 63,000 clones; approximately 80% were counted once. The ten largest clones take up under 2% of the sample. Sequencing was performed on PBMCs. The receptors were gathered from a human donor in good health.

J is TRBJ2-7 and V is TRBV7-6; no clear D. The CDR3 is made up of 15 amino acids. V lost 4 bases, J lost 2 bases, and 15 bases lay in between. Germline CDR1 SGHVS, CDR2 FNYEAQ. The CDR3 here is CASSSLKSKPYEQYF. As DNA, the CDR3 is TGTGCCAGCAGCTCCCTAAAAAGCAAACCCTACGAGCAGTACTTC.

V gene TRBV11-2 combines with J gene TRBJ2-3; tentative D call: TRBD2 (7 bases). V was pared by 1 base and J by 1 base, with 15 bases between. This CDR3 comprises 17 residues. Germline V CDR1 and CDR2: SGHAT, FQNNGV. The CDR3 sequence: CASSLVKGGVGTDTQYF. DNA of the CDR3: TGTGCCAGCAGCTTAGTTAAAGGGGGGGTAGGCACAGATACGCAGTATTTT.

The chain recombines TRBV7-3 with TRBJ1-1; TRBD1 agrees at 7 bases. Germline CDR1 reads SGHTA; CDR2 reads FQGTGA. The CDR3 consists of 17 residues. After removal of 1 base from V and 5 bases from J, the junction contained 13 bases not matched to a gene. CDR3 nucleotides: TGTGCCAGCAGCTTAAACCCGATACAGGGGCTAGATACTGAAGCTTTCTTT. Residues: CASSLNPIQGLDTEAFF.

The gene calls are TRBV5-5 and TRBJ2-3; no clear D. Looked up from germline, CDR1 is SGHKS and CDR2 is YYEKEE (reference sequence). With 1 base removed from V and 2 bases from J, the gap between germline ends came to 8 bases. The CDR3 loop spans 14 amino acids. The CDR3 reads CASSLIESTDTQYF. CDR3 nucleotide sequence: TGTGCCAGCAGCTTGATAGAGTCCACAGATACGCAGTATTTT.

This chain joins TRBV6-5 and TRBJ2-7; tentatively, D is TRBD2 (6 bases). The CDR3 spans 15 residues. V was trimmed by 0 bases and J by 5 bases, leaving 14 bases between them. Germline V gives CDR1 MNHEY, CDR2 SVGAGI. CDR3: CASSYSSGRFNEQYF. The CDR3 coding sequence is TGTGCCAGCAGTTACTCGTCAGGGAGGTTTAACGAGCAGTACTTC.

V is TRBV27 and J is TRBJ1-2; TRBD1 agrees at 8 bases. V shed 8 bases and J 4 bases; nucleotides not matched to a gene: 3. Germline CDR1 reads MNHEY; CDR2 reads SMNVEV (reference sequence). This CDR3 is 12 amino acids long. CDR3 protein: CASGDRPYGYTF. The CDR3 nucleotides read TGTGCCAGCGGGGACAGGCCCTATGGCTACACCTTC.

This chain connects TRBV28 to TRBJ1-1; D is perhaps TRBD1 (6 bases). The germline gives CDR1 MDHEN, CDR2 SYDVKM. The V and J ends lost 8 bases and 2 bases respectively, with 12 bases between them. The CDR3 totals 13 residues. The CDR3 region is CASLGGANTEAFF. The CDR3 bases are TGTGCCAGCTTAGGGGGTGCCAACACTGAAGCTTTCTTT.

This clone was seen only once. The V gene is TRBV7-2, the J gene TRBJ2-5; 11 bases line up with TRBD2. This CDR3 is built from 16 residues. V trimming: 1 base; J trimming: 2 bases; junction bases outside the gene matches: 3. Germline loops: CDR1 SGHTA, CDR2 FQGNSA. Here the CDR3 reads CASSLGLAGGQETQYF. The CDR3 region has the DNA TGTGCCAGCAGCTTAGGTTTAGCGGGGGGGCAAGAGACCCAGTACTTC.

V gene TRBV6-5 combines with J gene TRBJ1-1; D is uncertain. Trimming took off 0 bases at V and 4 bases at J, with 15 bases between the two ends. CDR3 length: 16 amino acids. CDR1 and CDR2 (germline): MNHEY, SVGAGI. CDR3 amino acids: CASSYSRFLRTTEAFF. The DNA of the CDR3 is TGTGCCAGCAGTTACTCGAGGTTCTTGCGAACCACTGAAGCTTTCTTT.

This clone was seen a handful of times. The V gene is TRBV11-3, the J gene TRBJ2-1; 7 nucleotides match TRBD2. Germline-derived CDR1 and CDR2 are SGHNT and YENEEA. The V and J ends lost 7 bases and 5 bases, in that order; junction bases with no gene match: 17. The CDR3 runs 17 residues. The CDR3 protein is CASTQKVGGTPNNEQFF. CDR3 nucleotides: TGTGCCAGCACCCAAAAGGTGGGGGGGACCCCTAACAATGAGCAGTTCTTC.

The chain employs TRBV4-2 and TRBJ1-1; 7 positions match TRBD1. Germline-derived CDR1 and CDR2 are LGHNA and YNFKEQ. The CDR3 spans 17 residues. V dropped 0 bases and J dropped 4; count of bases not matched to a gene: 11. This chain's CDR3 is CASSQDTWKGAGTEAFF. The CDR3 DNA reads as TGTGCCAGCAGCCAAGATACTTGGAAGGGGGCCGGCACTGAAGCTTTCTTT.

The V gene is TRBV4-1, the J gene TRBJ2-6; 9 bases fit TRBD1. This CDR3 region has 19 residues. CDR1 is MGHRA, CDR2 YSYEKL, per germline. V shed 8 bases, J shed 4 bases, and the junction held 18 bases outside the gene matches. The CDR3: CASSLIPGQGLSGANVLTF. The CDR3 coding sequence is TGCGCCAGCTCTTTAATACCGGGACAGGGTCTGTCCGGGGCCAACGTCCTGACTTTC.

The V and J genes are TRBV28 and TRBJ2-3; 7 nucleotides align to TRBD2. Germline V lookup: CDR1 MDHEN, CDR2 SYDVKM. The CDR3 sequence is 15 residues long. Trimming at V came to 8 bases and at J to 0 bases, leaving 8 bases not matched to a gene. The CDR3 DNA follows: TGTGCCAGCCCCCCTAGCGGACGTAGCACAGATACGCAGTATTTT. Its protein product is CASPPSGRSTDTQYF.

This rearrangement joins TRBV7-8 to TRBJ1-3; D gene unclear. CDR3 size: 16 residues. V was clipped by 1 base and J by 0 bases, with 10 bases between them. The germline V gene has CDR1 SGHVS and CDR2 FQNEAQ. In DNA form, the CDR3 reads TGTGCCAGCAGCTTAGGGTATAAGAGCTCTGGAAACACCATATATTTT. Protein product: CASSLGYKSSGNTIYF.

The CDR3 loop reads CASSLNLAGGTDTQYF. The CDR3, as DNA: TGTGCCAGCAGCCTCAATCTAGCGGGTGGCACAGATACGCAGTATTTT. The chain carries TRBV5-4 and TRBJ2-3, with TRBD2 identical over 8 bases. Trimming at V came to 4 bases and at J to 1 base, leaving 8 bases not matched to a gene. From germline, CDR1 is SGHNT and CDR2 YYREEE (reference sequence). The length of the CDR3 is 16 residues. The full variable domain, with the rest looked up from reference TRBV5-4 and TRBJ2-3, is ETGVTQSPTHLIKTRGQQVTLRCSSQSGHNTVSWYQQALGQGPQFIFQYYREEENGRGNFPPRFSGLQFPNYSSELNVNALELDDSALYLCASSLNLAGGTDTQYFGPGTRLTVL.

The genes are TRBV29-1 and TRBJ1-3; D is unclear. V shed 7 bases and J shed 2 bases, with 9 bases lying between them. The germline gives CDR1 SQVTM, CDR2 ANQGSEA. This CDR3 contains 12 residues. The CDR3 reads CSGAWPGNTIYF. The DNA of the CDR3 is TGCAGCGGGGCCTGGCCTGGAAACACCATATATTTT.

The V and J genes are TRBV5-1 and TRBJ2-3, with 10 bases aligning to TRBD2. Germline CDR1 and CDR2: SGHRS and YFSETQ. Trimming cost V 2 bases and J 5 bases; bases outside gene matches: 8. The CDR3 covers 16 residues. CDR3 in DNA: TGCGCCAGCAGCTTCCTAGCGGGAGTGTTAGGAGATACGCAGTATTTT. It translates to CASSFLAGVLGDTQYF.

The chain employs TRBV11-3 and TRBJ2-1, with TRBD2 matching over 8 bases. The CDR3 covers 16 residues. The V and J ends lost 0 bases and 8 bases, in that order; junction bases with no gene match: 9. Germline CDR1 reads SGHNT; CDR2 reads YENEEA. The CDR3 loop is CASSLDGGTRLHEQFF. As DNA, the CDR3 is TGTGCCAGCAGCTTAGATGGTGGGACTAGACTCCATGAGCAGTTCTTC.

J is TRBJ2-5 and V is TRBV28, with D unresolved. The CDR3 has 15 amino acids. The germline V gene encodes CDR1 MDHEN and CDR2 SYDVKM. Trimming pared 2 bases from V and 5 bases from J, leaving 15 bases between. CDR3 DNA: TGTGCCAGCAGTTTACACGGCGCCGGGTGGGAGACCCAGTACTTC. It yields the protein CASSLHGAGWETQYF.

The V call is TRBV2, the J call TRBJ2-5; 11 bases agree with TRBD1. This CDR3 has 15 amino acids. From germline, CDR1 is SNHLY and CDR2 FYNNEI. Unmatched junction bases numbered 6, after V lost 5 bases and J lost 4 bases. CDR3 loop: CASSQGQGAGETQYF. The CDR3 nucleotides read TGTGCCAGCAGTCAAGGACAGGGGGCGGGAGAGACCCAGTACTTC. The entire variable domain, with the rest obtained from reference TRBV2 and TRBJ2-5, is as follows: EPEVTQTPSHQVTQMGQEVILRCVPISNHLYFYWYRQILGQKVEFLVSFYNNEISEKSEIFDDQFSVERPDGSNFTLKIRSTKLEDSAMYFCASSQGQGAGETQYFGPGTRLLVL.

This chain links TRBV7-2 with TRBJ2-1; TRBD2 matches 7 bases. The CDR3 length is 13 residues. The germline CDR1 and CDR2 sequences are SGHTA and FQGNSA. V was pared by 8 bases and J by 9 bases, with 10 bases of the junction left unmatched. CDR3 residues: CASWGWEGPEQFF. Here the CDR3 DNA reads TGTGCCAGCTGGGGTTGGGAGGGCCCTGAGCAGTTCTTC.